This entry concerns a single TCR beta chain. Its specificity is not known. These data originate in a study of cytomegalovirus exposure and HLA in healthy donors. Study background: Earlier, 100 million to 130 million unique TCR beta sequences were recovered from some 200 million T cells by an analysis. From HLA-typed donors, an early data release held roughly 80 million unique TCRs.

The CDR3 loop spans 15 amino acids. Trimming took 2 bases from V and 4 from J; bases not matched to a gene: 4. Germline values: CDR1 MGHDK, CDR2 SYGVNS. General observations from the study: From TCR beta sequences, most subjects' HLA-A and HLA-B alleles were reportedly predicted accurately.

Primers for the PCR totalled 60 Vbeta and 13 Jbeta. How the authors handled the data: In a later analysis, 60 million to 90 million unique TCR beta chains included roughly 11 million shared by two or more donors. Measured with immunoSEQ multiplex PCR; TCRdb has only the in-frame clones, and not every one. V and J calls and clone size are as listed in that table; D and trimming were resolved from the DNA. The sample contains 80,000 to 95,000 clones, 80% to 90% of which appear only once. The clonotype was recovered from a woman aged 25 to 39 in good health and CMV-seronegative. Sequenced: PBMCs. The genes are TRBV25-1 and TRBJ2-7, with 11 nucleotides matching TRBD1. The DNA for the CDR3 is TGTGCCAGCAGTGAAGGGACAGGGGGACCATACGAGCAGTACTTC. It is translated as CASSEGTGGPYEQYF.